These 3 T cell receptor beta chains were all obtained from the same sample, sequenced in a study of HIV-infected patients and healthy controls. TCRdb called the 5' RACE reads again in MiXCR, with one record for every CDR3 protein. The sample has roughly 68,000 distinct CDR3 sequences; about 19% are singletons. Sequenced: CD4+ T cells from blood. These receptors came from a human donor in good health.

This clonotype was seen ten or more times. The chain employs TRBV20-1 and TRBJ2-3; D remains ambiguous. The CDR3 runs 15 residues. Germline V gives CDR1 DFQATT, CDR2 SNEGSKA (reference sequence). Trimming took off 3 bases at V and 0 bases at J, with 13 bases between the two ends. The DNA of the CDR3 is TGCAGTGCTAGTCGACTGGAAGGAAGCACAGATACGCAGTATTTT. Translated, it gives CSASRLEGSTDTQYF.

This clonotype was seen at least ten times. This chain links TRBV2 with TRBJ1-2, with 9 bases fitting TRBD1. CDR1 is SNHLY and CDR2 is FYNNEI in the germline V gene. The CDR3 is made up of 13 amino acids. J was trimmed by 4 bases and V by 5 bases; bases with no gene match: 2. CDR3 in DNA: TGTGCCAGCAGTTGGGACAGGGCCTATGGCTACACCTTC. This translates into CASSWDRAYGYTF.

This clonotype was detected ten times or more. The chain joins TRBV12-3 or TRBV12-4 to TRBJ2-3, with TRBD1 matching over 7 bases. V lost 6 bases, J lost 1 base, and 13 bases stayed unmatched. CDR3 length: 17 residues. The CDR3 DNA follows: TGTGCCAGCAGCCCACCCACGACAGGGTCTGGCACAGATACGCAGTATTTT. This gives the protein CASSPPTTGSGTDTQYF.